These T cell receptor beta chains were read from a single sample in a study of T cells in Graves' hyperthyroidism and ophthalmopathy. TCRdb recomputed calls from the multiplex PCR reads with MiXCR, one row per CDR3 protein. Of around 300,000 distinct CDR3 sequences in the sample, approximately 16% were seen once. The specimen sequenced was blood. These receptors were obtained from a woman between 45 and 60 years old with Graves' hyperthyroidism that later progressed to Graves' ophthalmopathy. The CDR3 runs from the conserved cysteine through the conserved F or W. Fields, in order: V gene, clone size, D gene, J gene, CDR3 protein, CDR3 DNA. The D gene is left open where the match is weak. A row's size may be missing; if present it is once, few, many or a size class.

V gene: TRBV7-9; clone size: NA; D gene: NA; J gene: TRBJ2-3; CDR3 protein: CASSLPVGGQRGYTDTQYF; CDR3 DNA: TGTGCCAGCAGCTTACCGGTCGGGGGGCAGCGGGGATACACAGATACGCAGTATTTT
V gene: TRBV2; clone size: NA; D gene: TRBD2; J gene: TRBJ2-1; CDR3 protein: CASTRTSWAYNEQFF; CDR3 DNA: TGTGCCAGCACCAGGACTAGCTGGGCCTACAATGAGCAGTTCTTC
V gene: TRBV24-1; clone size: many; D gene: TRBD1; J gene: TRBJ1-2; CDR3 protein: CATSDRPGQGRYGYTF; CDR3 DNA: TGTGCCACCAGTGACAGACCGGGACAGGGCCGATATGGCTACACCTTC
V gene: TRBV12-3/TRBV12-4; clone size: many; D gene: TRBD1; J gene: TRBJ2-2; CDR3 protein: CASSLVTGGRTGELFF; CDR3 DNA: TGTGCCAGCAGTTTGGTAACAGGGGGTAGGACCGGGGAGCTGTTTTTT
V gene: TRBV19; clone size: NA; D gene: NA; J gene: TRBJ2-7; CDR3 protein: CASSSPGDVEQYF; CDR3 DNA: TGTGCCAGTAGTTCGCCAGGGGATGTCGAGCAGTACTTC
V gene: TRBV6-1; clone size: many; D gene: NA; J gene: TRBJ2-7; CDR3 protein: CASVLYEQYF; CDR3 DNA: TGTGCCAGCGTACTCTACGAGCAGTACTTC
V gene: TRBV19; clone size: NA; D gene: NA; J gene: TRBJ2-7; CDR3 protein: CASSDGTPYVGQYF; CDR3 DNA: TGTGCCAGTAGTGACGGGACACCTTACGTAGGGCAGTACTTC
V gene: TRBV5-5; clone size: many; D gene: NA; J gene: TRBJ2-1; CDR3 protein: CASSGQFTEQFF; CDR3 DNA: TGTGCCAGCAGCGGCCAATTCACCGAGCAGTTCTTC
V gene: TRBV27; clone size: many; D gene: NA; J gene: TRBJ2-5; CDR3 protein: CASSLYMVSSVQETQYF; CDR3 DNA: TGTGCCAGCAGTTTATATATGGTGTCTAGCGTTCAAGAGACCCAGTACTTC
V gene: TRBV7-9; clone size: many; D gene: NA; J gene: TRBJ2-7; CDR3 protein: CASSLDKYEQYF; CDR3 DNA: TGTGCCAGCAGCTTAGACAAGTACGAGCAGTACTTC
V gene: TRBV20-1; clone size: many; D gene: NA; J gene: TRBJ1-1; CDR3 protein: CSANVPNTEAFF; CDR3 DNA: TGCAGTGCCAACGTACCGAACACTGAAGCTTTCTTT
V gene: TRBV27; clone size: many; D gene: NA; J gene: TRBJ2-3; CDR3 protein: CASSFDGADTQYF; CDR3 DNA: TGTGCCAGCAGTTTTGACGGAGCAGATACGCAGTATTTT
V gene: TRBV4-2; clone size: NA; D gene: NA; J gene: TRBJ1-2; CDR3 protein: CASSQEAFRIVFSGYTF; CDR3 DNA: TGTGCCAGCAGCCAAGAGGCCTTTAGAATCGTATTCTCTGGCTACACCTTC
V gene: TRBV5-8; clone size: many; D gene: NA; J gene: TRBJ2-7; CDR3 protein: CASSRAADSSYEQYF; CDR3 DNA: TGTGCCAGCAGCCGTGCGGCGGATTCCTCCTACGAGCAGTACTTC
V gene: TRBV27; clone size: NA; D gene: NA; J gene: TRBJ1-5; CDR3 protein: CASSLLGNNQPQHF; CDR3 DNA: TGTGCCAGCAGTTTATTGGGGAACAATCAGCCCCAGCATTTT
V gene: TRBV27; clone size: many; D gene: NA; J gene: TRBJ2-7; CDR3 protein: CASSLQGASYEQYF; CDR3 DNA: TGTGCCAGCAGTTTACAGGGCGCTTCCTACGAGCAGTACTTC
V gene: TRBV2; clone size: many; D gene: TRBD2; J gene: TRBJ2-2; CDR3 protein: CASSGTSGRVTGELFF; CDR3 DNA: TGTGCCAGCAGTGGGACTAGCGGGAGAGTTACCGGGGAGCTGTTTTTT
V gene: TRBV12-3/TRBV12-4; clone size: many; D gene: NA; J gene: TRBJ1-6; CDR3 protein: CASSFKLHLGNSPLHF; CDR3 DNA: TGTGCCAGCAGTTTTAAGCTCCATTTGGGTAATTCACCCCTCCACTTT
V gene: TRBV5-1; clone size: many; D gene: TRBD2; J gene: TRBJ2-3; CDR3 protein: CASSLAGSSGGTDTQYF; CDR3 DNA: TGCGCCAGCAGCTTGGCCGGGTCTAGCGGAGGCACAGATACGCAGTATTTT
V gene: TRBV7-9; clone size: many; D gene: NA; J gene: TRBJ2-1; CDR3 protein: CASGGRGPPGEQFF; CDR3 DNA: TGTGCCAGCGGGGGCAGGGGTCCTCCTGGTGAGCAGTTCTTC
V gene: TRBV4-1; clone size: few; D gene: TRBD1; J gene: TRBJ2-7; CDR3 protein: CASSSTGLYEQYF; CDR3 DNA: TGCGCCAGCAGCTCGACAGGGTTGTACGAGCAGTACTTC
V gene: TRBV18; clone size: few; D gene: NA; J gene: TRBJ1-6; CDR3 protein: CASSPGGRTRDSPLHF; CDR3 DNA: TGTGCCAGCTCACCGGGGGGCAGAACCCGGGATTCACCCCTCCACTTT
V gene: TRBV5-1; clone size: few; D gene: TRBD1; J gene: TRBJ1-4; CDR3 protein: CASSPLGTGDEKLFF; CDR3 DNA: TGCGCCAGCAGCCCCTTGGGGACAGGGGATGAAAAACTGTTTTTT
V gene: TRBV5-1; clone size: many; D gene: NA; J gene: TRBJ2-7; CDR3 protein: CASSLSGFEQYF; CDR3 DNA: TGCGCCAGCAGCTTATCAGGGTTTGAGCAGTACTTC
V gene: TRBV5-1; clone size: NA; D gene: NA; J gene: TRBJ1-2; CDR3 protein: CASSLARQRQANYGYTF; CDR3 DNA: TGCGCCAGCAGCTTGGCCAGGCAACGGCAAGCTAACTATGGCTACACCTTC
V gene: TRBV28; clone size: many; D gene: TRBD1; J gene: TRBJ2-7; CDR3 protein: CASSSLGQGYFSYEQYF; CDR3 DNA: TGTGCCAGCAGTTCCCTCGGACAGGGGTATTTTTCCTACGAGCAGTACTTC
V gene: TRBV7-8; clone size: many; D gene: NA; J gene: TRBJ2-7; CDR3 protein: CASPPFGAPYEQYF; CDR3 DNA: TGTGCCAGCCCGCCATTCGGGGCCCCCTACGAGCAGTACTTC
V gene: TRBV7-3; clone size: many; D gene: NA; J gene: TRBJ2-1; CDR3 protein: CASSLNTGSNEQFF; CDR3 DNA: TGTGCCAGCAGCCTTAATACAGGGAGCAATGAGCAGTTCTTC
V gene: TRBV27; clone size: NA; D gene: NA; J gene: TRBJ1-4; CDR3 protein: CASSFRGDEKLFF; CDR3 DNA: TGTGCCAGCAGTTTTAGGGGGGATGAAAAACTGTTTTTT